This passage covers 23 T cell receptor beta chains from one sample sequenced in a study of T-cell reconstitution after alpha-beta-depleted transplantation in children. Preparation of the TCRbeta library involved a method that used unique molecular identifiers. TCRdb re-called the PCR reads with MiXCR, one entry per CDR3 protein. Of about 210,000 distinct CDR3 sequences listed, approximately 15% are singletons. The sequencing here drew on PBMCs, mostly from graft donor cells, taken 360 days after TCRalphabeta/CD19-depleted stem cell transplant. All receptors derive from a male patient between 2 and 10 years old who had a stem cell transplant for acute lymphoblastic leukemia, so the T cells may come from the graft donor.

This clonotype was detected a few times. This sequence joins TRBV2 and TRBJ1-1; the D is unclear. The CDR3 sequence is 14 residues long. V lost 0 bases and J lost 11, with 16 bases in between. CDR1 is SNHLY and CDR2 is FYNNEI in the germline V gene. CDR3 residues: CASSEAWSDWRAFF. CDR3 coding DNA: TGTGCCAGCAGTGAAGCATGGAGTGACTGGCGGGCTTTCTTT.

The chain couples TRBV12-3 or TRBV12-4 to TRBJ2-3, with 10 bases identical to TRBD1. The ends lost 7 bases at V and 4 bases at J; junction bases unmatched: 8. The CDR3 contains 15 residues. The CDR3 nucleotides read TGTGCCAGCAAAAGGACAGGGGGAGTCCCAGATACGCAGTATTTT. Translating gives CASKRTGGVPDTQYF.

This clonotype occurred a few times. The J gene is TRBJ1-2, the V gene TRBV12-3 or TRBV12-4; 7 bases agree with TRBD1. CDR3 length equals 14 residues. V lost 2 bases and J lost 4; bases outside the gene matches: 4. The CDR3 is CASSLRRGRYGYTF. The DNA of the CDR3 is TGTGCCAGCAGTTTACGAAGGGGGCGCTATGGCTACACCTTC.

Concerning this clonotype: The junction departs from germline at one end; a sequencing error may be responsible. The chain combines TRBV25-1 with TRBJ1-1; no clear D. The germline gives CDR1 MGHDK, CDR2 SYGVNS. The CDR3 runs 14 residues. The CDR3 reads CASSERLGNAEAFF. The CDR3 DNA sequence: TGTGCCAGCAGTGAAAGGCTTGGGAACGCTGAAGCTTTCTTT.

In this sample, this clonotype turned up a few times. The chain links TRBV5-1 to TRBJ2-2, with 7 bases that match TRBD2. This CDR3 is built from 14 residues. Germline CDR1 and CDR2: SGHRS and YFSETQ. V gave up 4 bases and J gave up 4 bases; unmatched junction bases: 4. The CDR3 bases are TGCGCCAGCAGCCCGCTAGCGGCCACCGGGGAGCTGTTTTTT. Translated, it gives CASSPLAATGELFF.

This clonotype has only a few counts. V gene TRBV4-1 combines with J gene TRBJ2-7; 8 bases are shared with TRBD2. Trimming took 0 bases from V and 3 from J; bases not matched to a gene: 4. The CDR3 contains 15 residues. From germline, CDR1 is MGHRA and CDR2 YSYEKL. CDR3 loop: CASSQERGDLYEQYF. The CDR3 DNA sequence: TGCGCCAGCAGCCAAGAGCGGGGGGATCTCTACGAGCAGTACTTC.

The chain carries TRBV3-1 and TRBJ1-6; D gene ambiguous. Germline lookup yields CDR1 LGHDT and CDR2 YNNKEL (reference sequence). CDR3 length: 16 amino acids. V lost 1 base to trimming and J lost 4 bases, with 11 bases between them. The CDR3 sequence: CASSQGLWQYNSPLHF. The CDR3 DNA follows: TGTGCCAGCAGCCAAGGACTGTGGCAGTATAATTCACCCCTCCACTTT.

This clonotype was detected only a few times. This chain uses TRBV12-3 or TRBV12-4 with TRBJ1-2; tentatively, D is TRBD1 (5 bases). The ends were cut back, 6 bases at V and 8 bases at J, with 19 bases in the middle. There are 14 residues in the CDR3. The CDR3, as DNA: TGTGCCAGCAGCCAACTCGCAGGGAAACTAGGCTACACCTTC. Translating gives CASSQLAGKLGYTF.

The gene calls are TRBV5-1 and TRBJ2-3, with no clear D. This CDR3 has 13 amino acids. Germline V gene sequence: CDR1 SGHRS, CDR2 YFSETQ. The V end was cut by 2 bases, the J end by 4 bases, with 8 bases between. CDR3 loop: CASSFGRADTQYF. The CDR3 coding sequence is TGCGCCAGCAGCTTCGGAAGAGCAGATACGCAGTATTTT.

V gene TRBV5-5 combines with J gene TRBJ1-6, with 8 bases fitting TRBD1. This CDR3 has 17 amino acids. Per the germline V gene, CDR1 is SGHKS and CDR2 is YYEKEE (reference sequence). Trimming removed 3 bases from V and 4 bases from J; junction bases left unmatched: 9. Here the CDR3 reads CASSWDVWDRYNSPLHF. Written as DNA, the CDR3 is TGTGCCAGCAGCTGGGATGTCTGGGACAGGTATAATTCACCCCTCCACTTT.

The table lists this clonotype with many counts. The chain joins TRBV27 to TRBJ2-7; D is undetermined. Deletions cut 5 bases from V and 3 bases from J, with 8 bases between. CDR1 is MNHEY and CDR2 is SMNVEV in the germline V gene (reference sequence). CDR3 length: 12 residues. CDR3 nucleotide sequence: TGTGCCAGCAGTCCCGCTGGCTACGAGCAGTACTTC. This translates into CASSPAGYEQYF.

This clonotype was observed a few times. The chain joins TRBV7-6 to TRBJ2-3; D not certain. The V gene's germline CDR1 is SGHVS and CDR2 FNYEAQ. The CDR3 totals 15 residues. Deletions cut 1 base from V and 5 bases from J, with 13 bases between. The CDR3 coding sequence is TGTGCCAGCAGCTTAGGACCACACTCCGGAGATACGCAGTATTTT. Protein product: CASSLGPHSGDTQYF.

This clonotype turned up a few times. The J gene is TRBJ1-5, the V gene TRBV7-3; D unresolved. This CDR3 has 10 residues. V was pared by 8 bases and J by 5 bases, with 4 bases between. Germline-derived CDR1 and CDR2 are SGHTA and FQGTGA. The CDR3 sequence: CASSDQPQHF. The CDR3 DNA is TGTGCCAGCTCCGATCAGCCCCAGCATTTT.

The chain has TRBV7-2 and TRBJ2-5; 7 bases map to TRBD2. V dropped 10 bases and J dropped 2; count of bases not matched to a gene: 7. Germline CDR1 reads SGHTA; CDR2 reads FQGNSA. The CDR3 length is 13 residues. CDR3 in DNA: TGTGCCACCTCACGGGGGGAACAAGAGACCCAGTACTTC. This encodes CATSRGEQETQYF.

This clonotype occurred a few times. The chain employs TRBV18 and TRBJ2-1; TRBD2 matches 8 bases. This CDR3 is 14 amino acids long. CDR1 is KGHSH, CDR2 LQKENI, per germline. The J segment lost 8 bases and the V segment lost 3 bases, leaving 6 bases of the junction unmatched. Here the CDR3 reads CASSPGTSRDEQFF. CDR3 sequence (DNA): TGTGCCAGCTCACCTGGGACTAGTCGGGATGAGCAGTTCTTC.

V and J are TRBV12-3 or TRBV12-4 and TRBJ2-1; 9 bases align to TRBD2. The CDR3 has 15 amino acids. V lost 2 bases and J lost 8; bases outside the gene matches: 7. The CDR3 loop reads CASSLRAGGRHEQFF. CDR3 nucleotides: TGTGCCAGCAGTTTAAGGGCGGGGGGGCGGCATGAGCAGTTCTTC.

This clonotype was seen repeatedly, ten times or more. This chain links TRBV29-1 with TRBJ2-7; 8 nucleotides match TRBD1. Germline assignment: CDR1 SQVTM and CDR2 ANQGSEA. The CDR3 runs 14 residues. V gave up 5 bases and J gave up 2 bases; unmatched junction bases: 8. The CDR3 sequence is CSVPTDRGPYEQYF. CDR3 bases: TGCAGCGTTCCAACCGACAGGGGACCCTACGAGCAGTACTTC.

The J gene is TRBJ2-2, the V gene TRBV15; tentative D call: TRBD2 (5 bases). The CDR3 covers 15 residues. Deletions cut 0 bases from V and 6 bases from J, with 11 bases between. The germline V gene encodes CDR1 LNHNV and CDR2 YYDKDF (reference sequence). CDR3 bases: TGTGCCACCAGCAGAGATTTTGGAGGACCCGGGGAGCTGTTTTTT. Protein product: CATSRDFGGPGELFF.

This clonotype was counted only a few times. The rearrangement joins TRBV6-2 or TRBV6-3 to TRBJ2-1, with 10 bases aligning to TRBD2. Germline loops: CDR1 MNHEY, CDR2 SVGEGT. CDR3 size: 17 residues. The junction had 14 bases not matched to a gene; V was cut back by 6 bases and J by 6 bases. CDR3 sequence: CASRDPLAGVWGNEQFF. CDR3 bases: TGTGCCAGCAGAGACCCCCTAGCGGGAGTGTGGGGCAATGAGCAGTTCTTC.

CDR3 sequence (DNA): TGCGCCAGCAGCCAAGGAGGGCTTTACACAGATACGCAGTATTTT. It specifies CASSQGGLYTDTQYF. This chain joins TRBV4-3 and TRBJ2-3, with D tentatively TRBD2 (5 bases). Trimming left V 1 base short and J 2 bases short, with 10 bases between. This CDR3 has 15 residues. Germline assignment: CDR1 LGHNA and CDR2 YSLEER.

V and J are TRBV5-1 and TRBJ2-5; tentative D call: TRBD1 (5 bases). V dropped 1 base and J dropped 3 bases, with 13 bases sitting between them. This CDR3 is 15 amino acids long. Germline V gene lookup returns CDR1 SGHRS and CDR2 YFSETQ. The CDR3: CASSLSAGLKETQYF. The CDR3 DNA sequence: TGCGCCAGCAGCTTGTCTGCAGGGCTTAAAGAGACCCAGTACTTC. The full variable domain, its missing parts supplied by reference TRBV5-1 and TRBJ2-5, is KAGVTQTPRYLIKTRGQQVTLSCSPISGHRSVSWYQQTPGQGLQFLFEYFSETQRNKGNFPGRFSGRQFSNSRSEMNVSTLELGDSALYLCASSLSAGLKETQYFGPGTRLLVL.

The chain has TRBV5-1 and TRBJ2-2; D may be TRBD2 (7 bases). Trimming pared 4 bases from V and 3 bases from J, leaving 10 bases between. Germline V gene lookup returns CDR1 SGHRS and CDR2 YFSETQ. This CDR3 contains 14 residues. The CDR3 DNA sequence: TGCGCCAGCAGCCGGGGGGCCGACACCGGGGAGCTGTTTTTT. Translated: CASSRGADTGELFF.

This clonotype was detected many times. The chain links TRBV29-1 to TRBJ2-1; 9 bases are shared with TRBD1. The CDR3 consists of 14 residues. V lost 3 bases, J lost 7 bases, and 7 bases stayed unmatched. Germline CDR1 SQVTM, CDR2 ANQGSEA. The CDR3 DNA follows: TGCAGCGTTGAGGACAGGGGCTTAACAAATGAGCAGTTCTTC. This sequence encodes CSVEDRGLTNEQFF.